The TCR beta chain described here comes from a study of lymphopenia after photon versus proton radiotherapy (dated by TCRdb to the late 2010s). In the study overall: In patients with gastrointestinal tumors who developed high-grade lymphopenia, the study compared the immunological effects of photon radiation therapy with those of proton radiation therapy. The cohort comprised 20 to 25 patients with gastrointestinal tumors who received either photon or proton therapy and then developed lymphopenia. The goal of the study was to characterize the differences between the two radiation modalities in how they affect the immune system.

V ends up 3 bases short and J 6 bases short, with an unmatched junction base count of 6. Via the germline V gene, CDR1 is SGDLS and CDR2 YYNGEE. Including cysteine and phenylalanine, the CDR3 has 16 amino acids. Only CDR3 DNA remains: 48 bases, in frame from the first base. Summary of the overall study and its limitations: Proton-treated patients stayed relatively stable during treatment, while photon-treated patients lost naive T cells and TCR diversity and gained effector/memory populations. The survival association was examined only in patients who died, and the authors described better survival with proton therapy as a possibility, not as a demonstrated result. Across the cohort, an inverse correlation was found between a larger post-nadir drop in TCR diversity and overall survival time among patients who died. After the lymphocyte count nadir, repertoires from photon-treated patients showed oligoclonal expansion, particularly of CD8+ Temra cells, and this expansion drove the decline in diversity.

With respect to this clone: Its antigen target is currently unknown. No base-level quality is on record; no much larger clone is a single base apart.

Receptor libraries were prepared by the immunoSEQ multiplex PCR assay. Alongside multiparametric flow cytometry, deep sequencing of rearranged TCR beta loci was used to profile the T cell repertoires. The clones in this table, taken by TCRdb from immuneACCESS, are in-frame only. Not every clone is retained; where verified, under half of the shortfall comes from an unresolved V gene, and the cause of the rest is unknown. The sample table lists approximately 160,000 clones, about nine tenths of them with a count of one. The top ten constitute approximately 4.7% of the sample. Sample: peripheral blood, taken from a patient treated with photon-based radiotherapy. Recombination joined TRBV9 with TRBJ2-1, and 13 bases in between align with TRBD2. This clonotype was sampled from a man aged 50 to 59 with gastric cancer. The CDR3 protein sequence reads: CASSGTGTSGANEQFF. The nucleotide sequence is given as TGTGCCAGCAGCGGAACCGGGACTAGCGGGGCCAATGAGCAGTTCTTC.